What follows is one TCR beta chain and its context. The antigen is undetermined. This specimen comes from a study of shared clonotypes between healthy human individuals. Study overall: Donors were a couple of women and a few men aged 18 to 49.

Everyone who donated was a Caucasian adult who lived in Nashville, Tennessee. General study findings and limits: Though the depth was large, rarefaction showed that sorted-subset sequencing was incomplete. Sampling covered blood only; tissue repertoires likely differ.

TCRdb keeps only in-frame clones here, not all; method: immunoSEQ multiplex PCR. The data contain some 2.4 million clones, approximately 93% of them singletons. The CDR3 has 15 residues. CDR1 and CDR2 (germline): MNHEY, SVGAGI. Trimming left V 4 bases short and J 8 bases short, with 18 bases between. The receptor was derived from a man younger than 35 in good health. Some clones in this sample may be carry-over from other donors' samples. The V and J genes are TRBV6-5 and TRBJ2-4; weak D call: TRBD2 (7 bases). The sequencing input was naive CD4+ T cells from PBMCs. Documented subset: CD45RA+ positively selected. CDR3 nucleotide sequence: TGTGCCAGCAGTTCCCCTTCCCGGGGGGCGGACATTCAGTACTTC. Protein product: CASSSPSRGADIQYF.